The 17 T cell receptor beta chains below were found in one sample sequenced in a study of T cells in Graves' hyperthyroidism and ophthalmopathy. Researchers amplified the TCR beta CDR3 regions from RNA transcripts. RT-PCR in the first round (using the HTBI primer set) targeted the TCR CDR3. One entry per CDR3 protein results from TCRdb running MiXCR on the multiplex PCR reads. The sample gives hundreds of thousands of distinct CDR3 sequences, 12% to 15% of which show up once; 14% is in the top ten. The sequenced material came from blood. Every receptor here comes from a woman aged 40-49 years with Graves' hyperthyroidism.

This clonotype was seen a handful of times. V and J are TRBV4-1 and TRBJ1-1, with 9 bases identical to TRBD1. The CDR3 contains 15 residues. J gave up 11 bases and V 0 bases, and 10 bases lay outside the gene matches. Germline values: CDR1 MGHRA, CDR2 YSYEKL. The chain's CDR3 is CASSQEGTGSLRAFF. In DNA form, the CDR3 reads TGCGCCAGCAGCCAAGAAGGGACAGGGAGCTTGAGGGCTTTCTTT.

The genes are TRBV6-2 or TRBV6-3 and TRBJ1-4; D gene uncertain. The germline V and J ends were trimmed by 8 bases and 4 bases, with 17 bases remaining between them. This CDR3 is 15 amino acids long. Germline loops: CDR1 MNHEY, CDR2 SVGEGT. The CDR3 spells CASLRMGGYNEKLFF. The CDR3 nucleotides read TGTGCCAGCCTTAGAATGGGCGGGTATAATGAAAAACTGTTTTTT.

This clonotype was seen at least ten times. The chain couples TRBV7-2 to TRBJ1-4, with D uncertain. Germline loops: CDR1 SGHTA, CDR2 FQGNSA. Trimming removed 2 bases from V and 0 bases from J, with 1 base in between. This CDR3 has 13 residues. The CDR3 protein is CASSLPTNEKLFF. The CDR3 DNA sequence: TGTGCCAGCAGCTTACCAACTAATGAAAAACTGTTTTTT.

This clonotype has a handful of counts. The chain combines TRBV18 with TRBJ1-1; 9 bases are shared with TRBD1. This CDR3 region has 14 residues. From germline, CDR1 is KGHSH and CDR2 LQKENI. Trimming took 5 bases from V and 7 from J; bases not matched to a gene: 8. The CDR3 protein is CASSITDRGNEAFF. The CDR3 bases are TGTGCCAGCTCAATTACTGACAGGGGGAATGAAGCTTTCTTT.

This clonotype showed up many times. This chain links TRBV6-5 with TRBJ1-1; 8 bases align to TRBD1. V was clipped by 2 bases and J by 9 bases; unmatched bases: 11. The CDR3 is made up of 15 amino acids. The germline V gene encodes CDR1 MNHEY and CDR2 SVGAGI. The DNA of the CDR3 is TGTGCCAGCAGTTACACCCCCGGACAGGGCAGTCAAGCTTTCTTT. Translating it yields CASSYTPGQGSQAFF.

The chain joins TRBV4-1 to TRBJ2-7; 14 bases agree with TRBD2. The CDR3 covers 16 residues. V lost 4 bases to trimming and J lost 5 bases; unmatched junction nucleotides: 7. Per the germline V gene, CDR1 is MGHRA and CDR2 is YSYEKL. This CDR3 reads CASSPGTSGSSNEQYF. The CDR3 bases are TGCGCCAGCAGCCCCGGGACTAGCGGGAGTTCAAACGAGCAGTACTTC.

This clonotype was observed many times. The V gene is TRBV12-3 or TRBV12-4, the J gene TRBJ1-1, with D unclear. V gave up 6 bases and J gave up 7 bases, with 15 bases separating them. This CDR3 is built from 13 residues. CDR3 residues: CASRPPAGYEAFF. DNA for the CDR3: TGTGCCAGCAGGCCCCCGGCGGGGTATGAAGCTTTCTTT.

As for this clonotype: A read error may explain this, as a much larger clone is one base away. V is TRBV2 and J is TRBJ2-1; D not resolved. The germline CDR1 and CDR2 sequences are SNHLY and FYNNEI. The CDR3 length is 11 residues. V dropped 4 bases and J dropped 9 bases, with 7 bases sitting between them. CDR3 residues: CASSARSEQFF. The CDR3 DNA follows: TGTGCCAGCAGTGCAAGGAGTGAGCAGTTCTTC. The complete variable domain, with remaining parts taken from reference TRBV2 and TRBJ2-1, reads EPEVTQTPSHQVTQMGQEVILRCVPISNHLYFYWYRQILGQKVEFLVSFYNNEISEKSEIFDDQFSVERPDGSNFTLKIRSTKLEDSAMYFCASSARSEQFFGPGTRLTVL.

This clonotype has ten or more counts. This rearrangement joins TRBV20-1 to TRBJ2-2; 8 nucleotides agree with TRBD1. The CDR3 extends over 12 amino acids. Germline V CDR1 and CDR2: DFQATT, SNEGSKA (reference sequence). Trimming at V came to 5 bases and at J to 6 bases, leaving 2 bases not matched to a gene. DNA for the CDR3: TGCAGTGCTGACAGGGGCCCCGGGGAGCTGTTTTTT. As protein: CSADRGPGELFF.

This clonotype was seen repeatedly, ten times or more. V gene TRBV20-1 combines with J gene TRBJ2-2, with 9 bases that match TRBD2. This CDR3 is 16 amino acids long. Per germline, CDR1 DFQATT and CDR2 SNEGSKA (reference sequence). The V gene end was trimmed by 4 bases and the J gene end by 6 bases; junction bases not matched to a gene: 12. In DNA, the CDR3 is TGCAGTGCTATTTTATTGGAGATAGCGGGAGCCGGGGAGCTGTTTTTT. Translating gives CSAILLEIAGAGELFF.

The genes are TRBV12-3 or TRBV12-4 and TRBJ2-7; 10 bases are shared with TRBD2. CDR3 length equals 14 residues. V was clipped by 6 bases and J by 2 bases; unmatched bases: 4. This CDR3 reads CASRESGRAYEQYF. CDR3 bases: TGTGCCAGCAGGGAGAGCGGGAGGGCCTACGAGCAGTACTTC.

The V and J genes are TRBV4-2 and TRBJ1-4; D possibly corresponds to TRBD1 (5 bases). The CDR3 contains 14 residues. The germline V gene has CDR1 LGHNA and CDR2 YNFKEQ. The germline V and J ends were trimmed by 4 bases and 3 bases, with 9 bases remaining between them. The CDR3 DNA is TGTGCCAGCAGCCCGGGGCCCCCTAATGAAAAACTGTTTTTT. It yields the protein CASSPGPPNEKLFF.

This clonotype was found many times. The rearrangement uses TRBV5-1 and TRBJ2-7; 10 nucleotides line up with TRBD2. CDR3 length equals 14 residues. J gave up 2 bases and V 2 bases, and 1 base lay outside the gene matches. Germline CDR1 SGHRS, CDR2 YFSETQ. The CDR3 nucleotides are TGCGCCAGCAGCTTAGCGGGAGGGACCTACGAGCAGTACTTC. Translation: CASSLAGGTYEQYF.

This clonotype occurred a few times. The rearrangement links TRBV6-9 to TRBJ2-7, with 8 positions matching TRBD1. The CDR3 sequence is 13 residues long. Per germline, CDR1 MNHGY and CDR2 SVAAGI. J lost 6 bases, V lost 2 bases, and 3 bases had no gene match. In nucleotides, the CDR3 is TGTGCCAGCAGTTATCAGGGGGCTAGCGAGCAGTACTTC. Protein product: CASSYQGASEQYF.

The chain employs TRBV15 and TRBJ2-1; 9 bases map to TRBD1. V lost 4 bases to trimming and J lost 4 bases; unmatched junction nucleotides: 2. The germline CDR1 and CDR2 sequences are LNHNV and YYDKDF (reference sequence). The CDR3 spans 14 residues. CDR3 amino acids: CATSNDRGYNEQFF. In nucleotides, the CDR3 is TGTGCCACCAGCAACGACAGGGGGTACAATGAGCAGTTCTTC.

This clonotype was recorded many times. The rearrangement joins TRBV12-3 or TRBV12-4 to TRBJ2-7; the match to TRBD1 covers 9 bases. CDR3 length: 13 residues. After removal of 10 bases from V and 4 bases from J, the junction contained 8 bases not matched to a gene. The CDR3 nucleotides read TGTGCCACCAGGACAGGGGTAAAATACGAGCAGTACTTC. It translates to CATRTGVKYEQYF.

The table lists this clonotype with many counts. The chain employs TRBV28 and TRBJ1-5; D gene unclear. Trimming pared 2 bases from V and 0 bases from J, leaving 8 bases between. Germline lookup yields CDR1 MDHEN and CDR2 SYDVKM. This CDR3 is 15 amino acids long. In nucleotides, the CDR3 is TGTGCCAGCAGTTTAAATCGTGTTAGCAATCAGCCCCAGCATTTT. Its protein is CASSLNRVSNQPQHF.